This T cell receptor (beta chain) was profiled in a study of tumor-infiltrating lymphocytes in oesophageal squamous cell carcinoma. V lost 6 bases and J lost 11; bases outside the gene matches: 12. Germline V gene sequence: CDR1 LNHDA, CDR2 SQIVND (reference sequence). The CDR3 extends over 14 amino acids. TCRdb re-derived calls from the PCR reads in MiXCR, one entry per CDR3 protein. The sample contains 23,000 or so distinct CDR3 sequences, 35% to 45% of which appear only once. The sequence came from a male donor with esophageal squamous cell carcinoma. Specimen: esophageal tumor tissue. J is TRBJ2-3 and V is TRBV19, with 9 bases aligning to TRBD2. The CDR3 nucleotides read TGTGCCAGTAGCAGACTAGCGGTGGGCTACGAGCAGTATTTT. Its protein is CASSRLAVGYEQYF.